A single sample is the source of the 16 T cell receptor beta chains below, sequenced in a study of T cells after yellow fever vaccination. Via MiXCR, TCRdb re-called the 5' RACE reads, giving one row per CDR3 protein. Here the sample spans 250,000 to 400,000 distinct CDR3 sequences, over 4% being singletons. This sample comprised PBMCs, obtained 5 days after the yellow fever booster vaccination. The origin of the receptors is a man between 18 and 29 years old who received the YFV17D yellow fever vaccine.

The chain is built from TRBV4-2 and TRBJ1-4, with a possible D match to TRBD1 (5 bases). V lost 0 bases and J 12 bases, leaving 17 bases between the germline ends. Per germline, CDR1 LGHNA and CDR2 YNFKEQ. The CDR3 totals 15 residues. The CDR3 bases are TGTGCCAGCAGCCAAGAAAAGGGCCCTGTGGGGGAACTGTTTTTT. Protein: CASSQEKGPVGELFF.

The chain joins TRBV12-3 or TRBV12-4 to TRBJ1-5, with 8 bases identical to TRBD1. This CDR3 contains 15 residues. V shed 5 bases, J shed 2 bases, and the junction held 5 bases outside the gene matches. This CDR3 is CASSTGGSGNQPQHF. CDR3 DNA: TGTGCCAGCAGTACAGGGGGGTCGGGCAATCAGCCCCAGCATTTT.

This clonotype was detected only a few times. The chain links TRBV9 to TRBJ1-4; 9 nucleotides match TRBD1. J was trimmed by 7 bases and V by 3 bases; bases with no gene match: 4. Germline V gives CDR1 SGDLS, CDR2 YYNGEE. This CDR3 comprises 14 residues. Written as DNA, the CDR3 is TGTGCCAGCAGCGCCACAGGGGGCCTTGAAAAACTGTTTTTT. Its translation: CASSATGGLEKLFF.

The CDR3 region has the DNA TGTGCCAGCAGCTTGGGGACTCTTCTAGACGATACGCAGTATTTT. The encoded protein is CASSLGTLLDDTQYF. The V and J genes are TRBV5-4 and TRBJ2-3; maybe TRBD2 (5 bases). The CDR3 runs 15 residues. Germline-derived CDR1 and CDR2 are SGHNT and YYREEE (reference sequence). Trimming took off 0 bases at V and 6 bases at J, with 14 bases between the two ends.

This clonotype was detected a few times. The chain recombines TRBV18 with TRBJ1-2, with 7 bases identical to TRBD1. The germline V gene encodes CDR1 KGHSH and CDR2 LQKENI. V shed 5 bases and J 0 bases; nucleotides not matched to a gene: 6. The CDR3 runs to 15 residues. The CDR3 loop reads CASSSWTGANYGYTF. The CDR3 coding sequence is TGTGCCAGCTCATCCTGGACAGGAGCTAACTATGGCTACACCTTC.

This clonotype was seen a few times. The chain employs TRBV6-6 and TRBJ1-5; the D is unclear. V dropped 5 bases and J dropped 5 bases, with 4 bases sitting between them. CDR1 is MNHNY and CDR2 is SVGAGI in the germline V gene (reference sequence). This CDR3 comprises 11 residues. Written as DNA, the CDR3 is TGTGCCAGCAGTGATGATCAGCCCCAGCATTTT. Protein product: CASSDDQPQHF.

The table lists this clonotype with many counts. The chain employs TRBV29-1 and TRBJ2-2; D not certain. The CDR3 runs to 13 residues. The germline V gene has CDR1 SQVTM and CDR2 ANQGSEA. Trimming cost V 4 bases and J 1 base, with 7 bases left between them. The CDR3 DNA reads TGCAGCGTTGGTCTCGGGAACACCGGGGAGCTGTTTTTT. The encoded protein is CSVGLGNTGELFF.

This clonotype showed up many times. This chain uses TRBV3-1 with TRBJ2-3; a possible D gene is TRBD1 (6 bases). V was clipped by 0 bases and J by 0 bases, with 13 bases between them. Germline-derived CDR1 and CDR2 are LGHDT and YNNKEL (reference sequence). The CDR3 totals 17 residues. CDR3 protein: CASSQDGGQISTDTQYF. CDR3 DNA sequence: TGTGCCAGCAGCCAAGATGGAGGACAGATTAGCACAGATACGCAGTATTTT.

This clonotype showed up just a few times. The chain carries TRBV12-3 or TRBV12-4 and TRBJ2-3, with 10 nucleotides matching TRBD2. V lost 4 bases, J lost 6 bases, and 7 bases stayed unmatched. The CDR3 loop spans 15 amino acids. In DNA form, the CDR3 reads TGTGCCAGCAGTTCAGCGGGGGGGCCTCGGGATACGCAGTATTTT. Translating it yields CASSSAGGPRDTQYF.

This clonotype was counted a few times. V is TRBV6-6 and J is TRBJ2-7; weak D call: TRBD1 (5 bases). Germline loops: CDR1 MNHNY, CDR2 SVGAGI (reference sequence). V dropped 0 bases and J dropped 2 bases, with 17 bases sitting between them. CDR3 length equals 17 residues. CDR3 nucleotide sequence: TGTGCCAGCAGTTACTCGGACCTTGACAGTCAAACCTACGAGCAGTACTTC. The encoded protein is CASSYSDLDSQTYEQYF.

This clonotype was counted many times. This chain connects TRBV6-6 to TRBJ2-6, with D possibly matching TRBD1 (6 bases). V was pared by 6 bases and J by 2 bases, with 11 bases between. The germline gives CDR1 MNHNY, CDR2 SVGAGI (reference sequence). This CDR3 is built from 15 residues. As DNA, the CDR3 is TGTGCCAGCAGCGATGGGGGCACTGGGGCCAACGTCCTGACTTTC. Translating it yields CASSDGGTGANVLTF.

In its sample, this clonotype was seen many times. The rearrangement joins TRBV5-6 to TRBJ1-4, with 7 nucleotides matching TRBD1. The germline CDR1 and CDR2 sequences are SGHDT and YYEEEE. The CDR3 extends over 14 amino acids. V gave up 2 bases and J gave up 8 bases; unmatched junction bases: 6. CDR3 in amino acids: CASSFGRGYEKLFF. CDR3 DNA: TGTGCCAGCAGCTTCGGCAGGGGGTACGAAAAACTGTTTTTT.

The chain is built from TRBV6-2 or TRBV6-3 and TRBJ2-1; D is uncertain. The germline V gene has CDR1 MNHEY and CDR2 SVGEGT. There are 13 residues in the CDR3. The V end lost 2 bases, the J end lost 9 bases, and 11 bases lay between the germline ends. The CDR3 reads CASSYATISEQFF. In nucleotides, the CDR3 is TGTGCCAGCAGTTACGCCACTATATCTGAGCAGTTCTTC.

CDR3 nucleotide sequence: TGTGCCAGCAGCCCGGGGACTAGCGTCAATGAGCAGTTCTTC. As protein: CASSPGTSVNEQFF. The chain joins TRBV4-2 to TRBJ2-1; 10 nucleotides match TRBD2. V gave up 4 bases and J gave up 6 bases; unmatched junction bases: 3. This CDR3 region has 14 residues. From germline, CDR1 is LGHNA and CDR2 YNFKEQ.

This clonotype has ten or more counts. The V call is TRBV20-1, the J call TRBJ2-5; D is undetermined. Germline CDR1 is DFQATT and CDR2 is SNEGSKA (reference sequence). Trimming removed 3 bases from V and 4 bases from J, with 18 bases in between. The CDR3 extends over 15 amino acids. In nucleotides, the CDR3 is TGCAGTGCTAGGTCGCAACGGGCCTTAGTAGAGACCCAGTACTTC. Encoded protein: CSARSQRALVETQYF.

This clonotype was seen many times. This rearrangement joins TRBV5-1 to TRBJ1-6; weak D call: TRBD1 (5 bases). With 4 bases removed from V and 7 bases from J, the gap between germline ends came to 12 bases. The CDR3 loop spans 14 amino acids. Per germline, CDR1 SGHRS and CDR2 YFSETQ. CDR3 nucleotide sequence: TGCGCCAGCAGCGGGGGACCGCCGAATTCACCCCTCCACTTT. It is translated as CASSGGPPNSPLHF.